The 32 T cell receptor beta chains below were found in one sample sequenced in a study of control samples from healthy donors and cancer patients. Sequenced by immunoSEQ multiplex PCR; TCRdb stores in-frame clones only, minus some. This repertoire shows a few hundred thousand clones, 75% to 95% found once; its top ten account for around 6.8%. Sequencing was done on a sample of PBMCs. The receptors come from a man aged 35 to 55 with head and neck cancer.

The J gene is TRBJ2-3, the V gene TRBV7-3; D uncertain. CDR3 length equals 15 residues. Per the germline V gene, CDR1 is SGHTA and CDR2 is FQGTGA. Between the trimmed V and J ends, which lost 3 bases and 1 base, there was a span of 11 bases. This CDR3 reads CASSFGLVGTDTQYF. The CDR3 DNA reads TGTGCCAGCAGCTTTGGGTTGGTTGGCACAGATACGCAGTATTTT.

The chain recombines TRBV27 with TRBJ1-5; 8 bases map to TRBD1. CDR1 MNHEY and CDR2 SMNVEV come from the germline V gene (reference sequence). This CDR3 is 14 amino acids long. V dropped 3 bases and J dropped 6; count of bases not matched to a gene: 4. DNA for the CDR3: TGTGCCAGCAGTTTTAACAGGGGGACTCAGCCCCAGCATTTT. Its protein product is CASSFNRGTQPQHF.

The chain has TRBV19 and TRBJ2-5, with TRBD2 matching over 8 bases. Germline CDR1 and CDR2: LNHDA and SQIVND (reference sequence). V shed 3 bases, J shed 7 bases, and the junction held 10 bases outside the gene matches. CDR3 length: 15 amino acids. In DNA form, the CDR3 reads TGTGCCAGTAGTATGGGACTAGAGGGGTTTGTGACCCAGTACTTC. Protein: CASSMGLEGFVTQYF.

The chain links TRBV10-1 to TRBJ1-6; D is ambiguous. This CDR3 spans 14 amino acids. The V end lost 0 bases, the J end lost 14 bases, and 14 bases lay between the germline ends. From germline, CDR1 is WNHNN and CDR2 SYGVQD (reference sequence). The CDR3 sequence: CASSESTAIMALHF. For the CDR3, the DNA is TGCGCCAGCAGTGAGTCGACGGCAATTATGGCCCTCCACTTT.

This clone came up once. The chain recombines TRBV5-5 with TRBJ1-1; D not resolved. Germline V gene lookup returns CDR1 SGHKS and CDR2 YYEKEE (reference sequence). The CDR3 loop spans 15 amino acids. V was cut by 1 base and J by 3 bases, with 13 bases left in between. The CDR3 loop is CASSLFGDMDTEAFF. The CDR3, as DNA: TGTGCCAGCAGCTTGTTTGGGGATATGGACACTGAAGCTTTCTTT.

J is TRBJ2-3 and V is TRBV18; tentatively, D is TRBD1 (6 bases). Trimming removed 3 bases at V and 1 base at J, with 8 bases between. Germline V lookup: CDR1 KGHSH, CDR2 LQKENI. This CDR3 spans 14 amino acids. The CDR3 reads CASSPGQRTDTQYF. In nucleotides, the CDR3 is TGTGCCAGCTCACCCGGACAGCGCACAGATACGCAGTATTTT.

V gene TRBV3-1 (or the pseudogene TRBV3-2) combines with J gene TRBJ1-3; D is undetermined. Germline assignment: CDR1 LGHDT and CDR2 YNNKEL (reference sequence). This CDR3 is built from 14 residues. V gave up 1 base and J gave up 0 bases, with 4 bases separating them. The CDR3 loop is CASSQGTSGNTIYF. CDR3 bases: TGTGCCAGCAGCCAAGGTACCTCTGGAAACACCATATATTTT.

The rearrangement joins TRBV3-1 (or the pseudogene TRBV3-2) to TRBJ2-5; the match to TRBD2 covers 11 bases. The CDR3 is 14 amino acids. Germline assignment: CDR1 LGHDT and CDR2 YNNKEL (reference sequence). The V segment lost 6 bases and the J segment 5 bases; nucleotides outside the gene matches: 5. CDR3 nucleotides: TGTGCCAGCAGACTAGCGGGAGCTGGGGAGACCCAGTACTTC. Its protein is CASRLAGAGETQYF.

The chain combines TRBV18 with TRBJ1-1; D is perhaps TRBD1 (6 bases). Germline V gene lookup returns CDR1 KGHSH and CDR2 LQKENI. The CDR3 is 20 residues long. Trimming stripped 3 bases from V and 0 bases from J, with 26 bases between. Here the CDR3 reads CASSPTAGTILRVMNTEAFF. The CDR3 nucleotides read TGTGCCAGCTCACCTACCGCCGGGACAATCCTAAGGGTAATGAACACTGAAGCTTTCTTT. The full variable domain, its missing parts supplied by reference TRBV18 and TRBJ1-1, is NAGVMQNPRHLVRRRGQEARLRCSPMKGHSHVYWYRQLPEEGLKFMVYLQKENIIDESGMPKERFSAEFPKEGPSILRIQQVVRGDSAAYFCASSPTAGTILRVMNTEAFFGQGTRLTVV.

The chain uses TRBV3-1 (or the pseudogene TRBV3-2) and TRBJ2-3; possible D gene TRBD2, 6 bases. Trimming left V 4 bases short and J 4 bases short, with 9 bases between. The CDR3 totals 13 residues. Per the germline V gene, CDR1 is LGHDT and CDR2 is YNNKEL (reference sequence). CDR3 DNA: TGTGCCAGCAGCCGCTGGGAGGCAGATACGCAGTATTTT. Its translation is CASSRWEADTQYF.

The chain carries TRBV6-5 and TRBJ1-6; TRBD1 agrees at 9 bases. Germline V gene sequence: CDR1 MNHEY, CDR2 SVGAGI. The CDR3 is made up of 14 amino acids. Germline trimming cut 11 bases from V and 10 bases from J; bases unmatched to any gene: 12. CDR3 sequence (DNA): TGTGCCGCCCGGGGGGAGACAGGGGGGTCACCCCTCCACTTT. It encodes CAARGETGGSPLHF.

V usage is TRBV28 and J usage is TRBJ2-7; D is perhaps TRBD1 (5 bases). Looked up from germline, CDR1 is MDHEN and CDR2 is SYDVKM. Trimming removed 6 bases at V and 2 bases at J, with 14 bases between. The CDR3 contains 14 residues. The CDR3 spells CASSDMTATYEQYF. CDR3 DNA: TGTGCCAGCAGCGATATGACAGCAACCTACGAGCAGTACTTC.

This rearrangement joins TRBV3-1 (or the pseudogene TRBV3-2) to TRBJ1-4; D is unresolved. The germline V gene encodes CDR1 LGHDT and CDR2 YNNKEL (reference sequence). Trimming took off 3 bases at V and 4 bases at J, with 12 bases between the two ends. This CDR3 comprises 15 residues. The CDR3 DNA reads as TGTGCCAGCAGCCATCGTGGGGAAGTTAATGAAAAACTGTTTTTT. This translates into CASSHRGEVNEKLFF.

The genes are TRBV7-2 and TRBJ1-1; tentatively, D is TRBD1 (6 bases). With 4 bases removed from V and 4 bases from J, the gap between germline ends came to 16 bases. Germline assignment: CDR1 SGHTA and CDR2 FQGNSA. The CDR3 is made up of 15 amino acids. The CDR3 DNA is TGTGCCAGCAGCTCTCTAGTCGGGGGGCGCACTGAAGCTTTCTTT. It encodes CASSSLVGGRTEAFF.

The chain has TRBV30 and TRBJ1-4; TRBD1 agrees at 9 bases. The CDR3 has 14 amino acids. J was trimmed by 6 bases and V by 2 bases; bases with no gene match: 4. Germline V CDR1 and CDR2: GTSNPN, SVGIG (reference sequence). The CDR3: CAWSLGQGDEKLFF. CDR3 bases: TGTGCCTGGAGTTTGGGACAGGGCGATGAAAAACTGTTTTTT.

The rearrangement uses TRBV7-2 and TRBJ2-3, with 10 bases lining up with TRBD2. Per germline, CDR1 SGHTA and CDR2 FQGNSA. V was clipped by 2 bases and J by 6 bases; unmatched bases: 5. The CDR3 is 15 residues long. CDR3 sequence reads: CASSLQRGGPDTQYF. The CDR3 DNA reads as TGTGCCAGCAGCTTACAGCGGGGGGGCCCCGATACGCAGTATTTT.

This rearrangement joins TRBV6-2 or TRBV6-3 to TRBJ2-7; TRBD1 aligns across 9 bases. There are 15 residues in the CDR3. The V and J ends lost 4 bases and 4 bases, in that order; junction bases with no gene match: 8. Germline V gene sequence: CDR1 MNHEY, CDR2 SVGEGT. CDR3 DNA sequence: TGTGCCAGCAGTTTATCCGGGACAGGGTGGTACGAGCAGTACTTC. Amino acid sequence: CASSLSGTGWYEQYF.

The gene calls are TRBV24-1 and TRBJ2-5; D unclear. V shed 3 bases and J shed 2 bases, with 6 bases lying between them. This CDR3 is 13 amino acids long. The germline CDR1 and CDR2 sequences are KGHDR and SFDVKD. CDR3 in amino acids: CATSDPLQETQYF. DNA of the CDR3: TGTGCCACCAGTGATCCCTTACAAGAGACCCAGTACTTC.

The chain combines TRBV14 with TRBJ1-6; D unclear. Trimming stripped 1 base from V and 10 bases from J, with 11 bases between. Germline CDR1 SGHDN, CDR2 FVKESK. The CDR3 runs to 14 residues. The CDR3 loop is CASSQVRGGSPLHF. For the CDR3, the DNA is TGTGCCAGCAGCCAAGTCCGGGGTGGATCACCCCTCCACTTT.

The J gene is TRBJ2-5, the V gene TRBV11-2; a possible D gene is TRBD2 (7 bases). Germline V CDR1 and CDR2: SGHAT, FQNNGV. Trimming removed 1 base from V and 5 bases from J, with 14 bases in between. The CDR3 runs 15 residues. This CDR3 reads CASSLVGGGLETQYF. CDR3 sequence (DNA): TGTGCCAGCAGCTTAGTGGGAGGGGGGCTGGAGACCCAGTACTTC.

The gene calls are TRBV19 and TRBJ1-5, with D maybe TRBD1 (6 bases). Per germline, CDR1 LNHDA and CDR2 SQIVND (reference sequence). V shed 6 bases and J shed 9 bases, with 18 bases lying between them. The CDR3 spans 14 residues. The chain's CDR3 is CASSPVQGEGPQHF. Written as DNA, the CDR3 is TGTGCCAGTAGCCCGGTACAGGGAGAAGGGCCCCAGCATTTT.

The J gene is TRBJ1-1, the V gene TRBV6-5; D not resolved. V dropped 4 bases and J dropped 3 bases, with 6 bases sitting between them. In germline, CDR1 is MNHEY, CDR2 SVGAGI. This CDR3 is 12 amino acids long. The CDR3 protein is CASSSQDTEAFF. CDR3 nucleotides: TGTGCCAGCAGTTCGCAGGACACTGAAGCTTTCTTT.

The genes are TRBV28 and TRBJ2-7, with 10 bases fitting TRBD2. The V gene end was trimmed by 4 bases and the J gene end by 1 base; junction bases not matched to a gene: 10. The germline V gene encodes CDR1 MDHEN and CDR2 SYDVKM. The CDR3 totals 17 residues. As DNA, the CDR3 is TGTGCCAGCAGTTGGCCTGAGCGGGAGGGCAGGTCCTACGAGCAGTACTTC. Its protein is CASSWPEREGRSYEQYF.

This rearrangement joins TRBV5-1 to TRBJ1-1, with a possible D match to TRBD1 (5 bases). The CDR3 runs to 14 residues. Germline CDR1 is SGHRS and CDR2 is YFSETQ. Trimming took off 0 bases at V and 2 bases at J, with 8 bases between the two ends. The CDR3 nucleotides read TGCGCCAGCAGCTTGGAGGGGAGAAACACTGAAGCTTTCTTT. It specifies CASSLEGRNTEAFF.

V gene TRBV19 combines with J gene TRBJ2-2, with D hard to call. The CDR3 is made up of 13 amino acids. Trimming shortened V by 4 bases and J by 7 bases, and 10 bases separated the two germline ends. Germline-derived CDR1 and CDR2 are LNHDA and SQIVND (reference sequence). The CDR3 sequence: CASSTQMGGELFF. The CDR3 nucleotides read TGTGCCAGTAGTACCCAGATGGGCGGGGAGCTGTTTTTT.

The V and J genes are TRBV29-1 and TRBJ2-7; perhaps TRBD1 as D (5 bases). Per germline, CDR1 SQVTM and CDR2 ANQGSEA. The CDR3 sequence is 13 residues long. V lost 0 bases to trimming and J lost 1 base, with 7 bases between them. CDR3 sequence: CSVEDRDSYEQYF. The CDR3 DNA sequence: TGCAGCGTTGAAGACAGGGATTCCTACGAGCAGTACTTC.

The chain links TRBV29-1 to TRBJ1-4, with 8 bases lining up with TRBD1. J was trimmed by 16 bases and V by 3 bases; bases with no gene match: 16. Germline CDR1 reads SQVTM; CDR2 reads ANQGSEA. The CDR3 spans 14 residues. The CDR3 DNA sequence: TGCAGCGTTGACACCGGGACAGGCCCACCTAGTCCGTTTTTT. Its translation: CSVDTGTGPPSPFF.

This clone has only one observation. The gene calls are TRBV6-1 and TRBJ1-4, with no clear D. V lost 2 bases and J 8 bases, leaving 12 bases between the germline ends. CDR3 length equals 14 residues. The germline gives CDR1 MNHNS, CDR2 SASEGT. The CDR3 DNA reads TGTGCCAGCAGTGAAATCAGTGGCGTAGAAAAACTGTTTTTT. This codes for CASSEISGVEKLFF.

The chain is built from TRBV7-9 and TRBJ1-2, with no clear D. The CDR3 runs 12 residues. Germline lookup yields CDR1 SEHNR and CDR2 FQNEAQ (reference sequence). V was pared by 0 bases and J by 6 bases, with 5 bases between. This chain's CDR3 is CASSLALDGYTF. The CDR3 nucleotides are TGTGCCAGCAGCTTAGCTCTGGATGGCTACACCTTC.

This clone was detected once. This chain joins TRBV3-1 (or the pseudogene TRBV3-2) and TRBJ2-2; no definite D call. V lost 0 bases, J lost 1 base, and 6 bases lay in between. Looked up from germline, CDR1 is LGHDT and CDR2 is YNNKEL (reference sequence). This CDR3 has 15 amino acids. CDR3 bases: TGTGCCAGCAGCCAAGATTGGGGGAACACCGGGGAGCTGTTTTTT. Translation: CASSQDWGNTGELFF.

The chain links TRBV7-2 to TRBJ2-2; D gene unclear. Germline V gene data show CDR1 as SGHTA and CDR2 as FQGNSA. This CDR3 region has 14 residues. Trimming shortened V by 1 base and J by 1 base, and 4 bases separated the two germline ends. CDR3 protein: CASSLGVNTGELFF. The CDR3 nucleotides are TGTGCCAGCAGCTTAGGGGTGAACACCGGGGAGCTGTTTTTT.

The chain links TRBV28 to TRBJ1-5; TRBD1 matches at 7 bases. Per the germline V gene, CDR1 is MDHEN and CDR2 is SYDVKM. The J segment lost 1 base and the V segment lost 4 bases, leaving 4 bases of the junction unmatched. The CDR3 is 15 amino acids. CDR3: CASSSQGGSNQPQHF. The CDR3 DNA sequence: TGTGCCAGCAGTTCCCAGGGGGGAAGCAATCAGCCCCAGCATTTT.